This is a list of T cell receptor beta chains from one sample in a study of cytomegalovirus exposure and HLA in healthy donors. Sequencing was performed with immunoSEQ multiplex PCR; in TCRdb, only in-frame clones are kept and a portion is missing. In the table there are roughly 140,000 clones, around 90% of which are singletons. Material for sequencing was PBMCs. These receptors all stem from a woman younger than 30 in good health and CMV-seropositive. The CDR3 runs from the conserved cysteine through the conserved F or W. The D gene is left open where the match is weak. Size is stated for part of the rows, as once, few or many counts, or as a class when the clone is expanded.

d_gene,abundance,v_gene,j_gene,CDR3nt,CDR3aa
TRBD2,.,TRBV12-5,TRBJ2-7,TGTGCTAGTGGTTTGATAACTAGCGTGTCCTCCTACGAGCAGTACTTC,CASGLITSVSSYEQYF
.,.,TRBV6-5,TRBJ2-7,TGTGCCAGCAAACCAAGGGGGGGGGACTCCTACGAGCAGTACTTC,CASKPRGGDSYEQYF
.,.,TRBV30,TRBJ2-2,TGTGCCTGGAGCATAGCCACCGGGGAGCTGTTTTTT,CAWSIATGELFF
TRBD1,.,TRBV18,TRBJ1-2,TGTGCCAGCTCACCAAATCTCGCCCAGGGGGATGGCTACACCTTC,CASSPNLAQGDGYTF
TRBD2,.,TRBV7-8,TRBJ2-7,TGTGCCAGCAGCTCGCGGACTAGCTCAGGGTACTACGAGCAGTACTTC,CASSSRTSSGYYEQYF
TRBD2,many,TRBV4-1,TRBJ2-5,TGCGCCAGCAGCCAAGTTAATTTGGGACTAGCTTTTAGAGAGACCCAGTACTTC,CASSQVNLGLAFRETQYF
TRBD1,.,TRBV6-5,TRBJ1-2,TGTGCCAGCAGCCGCGACAGGGCTGGCGGCTACACCTTC,CASSRDRAGGYTF
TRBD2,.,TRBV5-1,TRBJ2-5,TGCGCCAGCAGCTTACGACCCATCCTAGCGGGAGGGAGTGAGACCCAGTACTTC,CASSLRPILAGGSETQYF
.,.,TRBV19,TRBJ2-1,TGTGCCACCCTCTCAGAGGGGGGGAGCTCCTACAATGAGCAGTTCTTC,CATLSEGGSSYNEQFF
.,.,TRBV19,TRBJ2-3,TGTGCCAGTAGTAAACACCGGGAGTTCACAGATACGCAGTATTTT,CASSKHREFTDTQYF
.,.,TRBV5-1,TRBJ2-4,TGCGCCAGCAGCTTTGCCAGGGAAAACATTCAGTACTTC,CASSFARENIQYF
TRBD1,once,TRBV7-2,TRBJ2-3,TGTGCCAGCAGCTGGACAGGGGAAACAGATACGCAGTATTTT,CASSWTGETDTQYF
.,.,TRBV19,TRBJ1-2,TGTGCCAGTAGTATAGGTCGGCAGGTTCTCTGGGGCTACACCTTC,CASSIGRQVLWGYTF
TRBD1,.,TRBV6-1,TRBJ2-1,TGTGCCAGCAGTGAAGTAGGGACAGCCTACAATGAGCAGTTCTTC,CASSEVGTAYNEQFF
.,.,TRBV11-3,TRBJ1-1,TGTGCCAGCAGCTTAGGGGGGCCTTCGAACACTGAAGCTTTCTTT,CASSLGGPSNTEAFF
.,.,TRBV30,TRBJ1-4,TGTGCCTGGAGTTTTTTCAGTACTAATGAAAAACTGTTTTTT,CAWSFFSTNEKLFF
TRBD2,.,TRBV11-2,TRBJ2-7,TGTGCCAGCAGCTACAGCGGGAGGCGTCCGCGGGAGCAGTACTTC,CASSYSGRRPREQYF
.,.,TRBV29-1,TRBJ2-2,TGCAGCGTTCGCCGGGGATCCCAATACACCGGGGAGCTGTTTTTT,CSVRRGSQYTGELFF
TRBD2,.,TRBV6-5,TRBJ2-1,TGTGCCAGCAGTAGGACTAGCGGGACGGGTGAGCAGTTCTTC,CASSRTSGTGEQFF
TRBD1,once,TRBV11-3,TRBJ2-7,TGTGCCAGCAGCCGCGGGACAGGGGTCTCCTACGAGCAGTACTTC,CASSRGTGVSYEQYF
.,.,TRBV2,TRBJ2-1,TGTGCCAGCAGTGAAGGGCTAGCGACCTCCTACAATGAGCAGTTCTTC,CASSEGLATSYNEQFF
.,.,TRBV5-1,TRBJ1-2,TGCGCCAGCAGCTTCGACCGGACAGAAGGCTACACCTTC,CASSFDRTEGYTF
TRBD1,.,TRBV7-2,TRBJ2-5,TGTGCCAGCAGCTTATATACGGGACAGGAGACCCAGTACTTC,CASSLYTGQETQYF
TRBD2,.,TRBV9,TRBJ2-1,TGTGCCAGCAGCGTAGACCCCCCCGTTAGCGGGAAGCAGTTCTTC,CASSVDPPVSGKQFF
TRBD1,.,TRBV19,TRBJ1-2,TGTGCCAGTAGTCTGGACAGGGGGCTCCGCTACACCTTC,CASSLDRGLRYTF
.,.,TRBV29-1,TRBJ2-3,TGCAGCATAGGAGAGGCAGATACGCAGTATTTT,CSIGEADTQYF